This T cell receptor beta chain originates from a study of OX40 agonist ivuxolimab in advanced cancers. On the study more broadly: Patients enrolled in dose escalation were diagnosed with hepatocellular carcinoma, melanoma, renal cell or head and neck cancer. Of the participants, approximately 40% had some prior anti-PD-1, anti-PD-L1 or anti-CTLA-4 therapy, which was allowed.

As regards this clone: Its antigen remains unknown.

General observations from the study: Expanded peripheral T cell antigen specificity was not determined.

Trimming cost V 1 base and J 4 bases, with 8 bases left between them. The CDR3 extends over 14 amino acids. Germline V gene data show CDR1 as SGHVS and CDR2 as FQNEAQ. This table comes from immunoSEQ multiplex PCR, and its TCRdb copy is limited to in-frame clones, with some not included. The data contain tens of thousands of clones, 91% of them seen just once; the ten biggest clones take up just under 5%. The starting material was CD4+ or CD8+ T cells sorted from blood, obtained in a trial of the OX40 agonist ivuxolimab. The sequence derives from an adult with an advanced solid tumor such as melanoma, head and neck, liver or kidney cancer. The chain uses TRBV7-8 and TRBJ2-1; D is uncertain. In DNA form, the CDR3 reads TGTGCCAGCAGCTTAGGTGGGCCGTACAATGAGCAGTTCTTC. Translation gives CASSLGGPYNEQFF.